The 31 T cell receptor beta chains reported below all come from one sample, sequenced in a study of Tregs in tolerant kidney transplant recipients. This table comes from immunoSEQ multiplex PCR, and its TCRdb copy is limited to in-frame clones, with some not included. The sample lists some 90,000 clones, approximately 90% occurring once. Sequenced sample: CD8+ T cells from blood. These TCRs come from a human donor in good health.

The chain combines TRBV7-8 with TRBJ1-4; maybe TRBD1 (5 bases). Germline V gives CDR1 SGHVS, CDR2 FQNEAQ. Trimming pared 1 base from V and 4 bases from J, leaving 10 bases between. The CDR3 covers 15 residues. The DNA of the CDR3 is TGTGCCAGCAGCTTAGATCGGGGGGTTAATGAAAAACTGTTTTTT. Translating it yields CASSLDRGVNEKLFF.

A remark on this clone: At one end, the junction sequence differs from germline, possibly due to a read error. This rearrangement joins TRBV7-9 to TRBJ2-5; TRBD2 matches 7 bases. This CDR3 comprises 13 residues. From germline, CDR1 is SEHNR and CDR2 FQNEAQ (reference sequence). The CDR3 nucleotides are TGTGCCAGCAGGTTAGCGGGCCAAGAGACCCAGTACTTC. Its protein product is CASRLAGQETQYF.

The chain uses TRBV25-1 and TRBJ1-6, with a weak D call TRBD1 (5 bases). The CDR3 runs to 16 residues. The V gene lost 3 bases and the J gene lost 8 bases, with 17 bases spanning the gap. From germline, CDR1 is MGHDK and CDR2 SYGVNS. The CDR3 protein is CASSDQGAFADSPLHF. For the CDR3, the DNA is TGTGCCAGCAGTGATCAGGGCGCCTTCGCTGATTCACCCCTCCACTTT. Full variable domain (missing parts from reference TRBV25-1 and TRBJ1-6): EADIYQTPRYLVIGTGKKITLECSQTMGHDKMYWYQQDPGMELHLIHYSYGVNSTEKGDLSSESTVSRIRTEHFPLTLESARPSHTSQYLCASSDQGAFADSPLHFGNGTRLTVT.

The chain recombines TRBV9 with TRBJ2-6; D remains ambiguous. CDR3 size: 13 residues. CDR1 is SGDLS and CDR2 is YYNGEE in the germline V gene. V lost 3 bases, J lost 0 bases, and 1 base lay in between. The CDR3 bases are TGTGCCAGCAGCGACTCTGGGGCCAACGTCCTGACTTTC. The encoded protein is CASSDSGANVLTF.

The V call is TRBV5-6, the J call TRBJ2-7, with 12 bases lining up with TRBD1. Germline lookup yields CDR1 SGHDT and CDR2 YYEEEE. The CDR3 is made up of 14 amino acids. V lost 3 bases, J lost 4 bases, and 2 bases stayed unmatched. CDR3 loop: CASSWGQGAYEQYF. CDR3 sequence (DNA): TGTGCCAGCAGCTGGGGACAGGGGGCATACGAGCAGTACTTC.

The gene calls are TRBV29-1 and TRBJ1-3; tentatively, D is TRBD1 (5 bases). The germline gives CDR1 SQVTM, CDR2 ANQGSEA. There are 14 residues in the CDR3. The V gene lost 5 bases and the J gene lost 3 bases, with 14 bases spanning the gap. The CDR3 DNA follows: TGCAGCGTTTTGGCAGGGCGGGATGGAAACACCATATATTTT. It is translated as CSVLAGRDGNTIYF. Looking up the rest from reference TRBV29-1 and TRBJ1-3 gives the full variable domain: SAVISQKPSRDICQRGTSLTIQCQVDSQVTMMFWYRQQPGQSLTLIATANQGSEATYESGFVIDKFPISRPNLTFSTLTVSNMSPEDSSIYLCSVLAGRDGNTIYFGEGSWLTVV.

The rearrangement uses TRBV19 and TRBJ2-3; the match to TRBD1 covers 7 bases. The CDR3 length is 15 residues. With V trimmed by 4 bases and J by 3 bases, 7 bases remained unmatched. Germline CDR1 reads LNHDA; CDR2 reads SQIVND (reference sequence). The CDR3 here is CASSRPTGMTDTQYF. DNA of the CDR3: TGTGCCAGTAGTAGACCGACAGGGATGACAGATACGCAGTATTTT.

This chain joins TRBV2 and TRBJ1-3; 7 bases line up with TRBD1. V was pared by 8 bases and J by 0 bases, with 4 bases of the junction left unmatched. This CDR3 is 14 amino acids long. Germline values: CDR1 SNHLY, CDR2 FYNNEI. CDR3 protein: CASDRANSGNTIYF. CDR3 in DNA: TGTGCCAGCGACAGGGCTAACTCTGGAAACACCATATATTTT.

The chain couples TRBV5-6 to TRBJ2-7, with 8 positions matching TRBD1. CDR3 length: 15 residues. Germline CDR1 is SGHDT and CDR2 is YYEEEE. V was pared by 4 bases and J by 2 bases, with 8 bases of the junction left unmatched. CDR3 sequence reads: CASSQDRDTTYEQYF. In nucleotides, the CDR3 is TGTGCCAGCAGCCAGGACAGGGATACCACCTACGAGCAGTACTTC.

This clone has just one count. V is TRBV5-1 and J is TRBJ2-3; the match to TRBD2 covers 10 bases. This CDR3 comprises 16 residues. V was clipped by 1 base and J by 4 bases; unmatched bases: 6. Germline CDR1 reads SGHRS; CDR2 reads YFSETQ. DNA for the CDR3: TGCGCCAGCAGCTTGTTAGCGGGAGGTAGTTCAGATACGCAGTATTTT. This translates into CASSLLAGGSSDTQYF.

This rearrangement joins TRBV27 to TRBJ1-2; D uncertain. The CDR3 has 15 residues. Trimming removed 1 base at V and 0 bases at J, with 9 bases between. Germline V gene sequence: CDR1 MNHEY, CDR2 SMNVEV (reference sequence). CDR3 DNA sequence: TGTGCCAGCAGTTTATATACTGGTTCTAACTATGGCTACACCTTC. Encoded protein: CASSLYTGSNYGYTF.

V is TRBV5-4 and J is TRBJ2-7, with D possibly TRBD2 on 7 matching bases. This CDR3 has 16 residues. Germline V gene sequence: CDR1 SGHNT, CDR2 YYREEE (reference sequence). V dropped 0 bases and J dropped 6 bases, with 19 bases sitting between them. CDR3 nucleotides: TGTGCCAGCAGCTTGGCCTGGGGGGGCGGTCTTAGCGAGCAGTACTTC. As protein: CASSLAWGGGLSEQYF.

J is TRBJ1-2 and V is TRBV19, with 8 nucleotides matching TRBD1. Trimming removed 10 bases from V and 4 bases from J; junction bases left unmatched: 5. The CDR3 runs 12 residues. Germline loops: CDR1 LNHDA, CDR2 SQIVND (reference sequence). CDR3 in DNA: TGTGCCACCCTCACAGGGGGCTATGGCTACACCTTC. This sequence encodes CATLTGGYGYTF.

The rearrangement joins TRBV27 to TRBJ2-1; 9 positions match TRBD2. CDR3 size: 16 residues. From germline, CDR1 is MNHEY and CDR2 SMNVEV (reference sequence). V lost 5 bases, J lost 0 bases, and 5 bases stayed unmatched. The CDR3 region is CASSPHSGGSYNEQFF. For the CDR3, the DNA is TGTGCCAGCAGTCCCCATAGCGGGGGCTCCTACAATGAGCAGTTCTTC.

The rearrangement uses TRBV15 and TRBJ1-3; 7 positions match TRBD1. Looked up from germline, CDR1 is LNHNV and CDR2 is YYDKDF (reference sequence). CDR3 length equals 18 residues. The trim removed 1 base at V and 0 bases at J, leaving 9 bases unmatched. CDR3 in DNA: TGTGCCACCAGCAGAGCCCCCGGGACAGCTAGCTCTGGAAACACCATATATTTT. Encoded protein: CATSRAPGTASSGNTIYF.

The chain links TRBV4-1 to TRBJ1-2, with D unclear. The ends were cut back, 0 bases at V and 3 bases at J, with 11 bases in the middle. The V gene's germline CDR1 is MGHRA and CDR2 YSYEKL. The CDR3 contains 15 residues. CDR3 region: CASSQEDIPYYGYTF. The CDR3, as DNA: TGCGCCAGCAGCCAAGAAGACATTCCCTACTATGGCTACACCTTC.

The rearrangement links TRBV7-8 to TRBJ2-1; D may be TRBD2 (5 bases). Germline values: CDR1 SGHVS, CDR2 FQNEAQ. The CDR3 has 14 residues. Trimming took 10 bases from V and 3 from J, leaving 16 bases between them. In DNA, the CDR3 is TGTGCCACCGCGGGTCCCCTGGACTACAATGAGCAGTTCTTC. Residues: CATAGPLDYNEQFF.

The CDR3 nucleotides are TGCGCCAGCAGCCAATCCCGAAAGGGGCCGGGGGAGCAGTACTTC. Its protein is CASSQSRKGPGEQYF. The V call is TRBV4-1, the J call TRBJ2-7; possibly TRBD1 or TRBD2 for D (5 bases each). This CDR3 spans 15 amino acids. From germline, CDR1 is MGHRA and CDR2 YSYEKL. The ends were cut back, 2 bases at V and 7 bases at J, with 18 bases in the middle.

The V and J genes are TRBV19 and TRBJ1-1; TRBD1 is a possible D gene (5 bases). The CDR3 spans 14 residues. The V gene's germline CDR1 is LNHDA and CDR2 SQIVND (reference sequence). V was trimmed by 7 bases and J by 3 bases, leaving 15 bases between them. The CDR3 region has the DNA TGTGCCAGTATTGGGGGGGAGTGGGACACTGAAGCTTTCTTT. Its protein is CASIGGEWDTEAFF.

The V call is TRBV5-6, the J call TRBJ2-7, with D possibly matching TRBD2 (5 bases). The CDR3 is 16 amino acids. Between the trimmed V and J ends, which lost 0 bases and 2 bases, there was a span of 15 bases. From germline, CDR1 is SGHDT and CDR2 YYEEEE. CDR3 sequence (DNA): TGTGCCAGCAGCTTGGTAGGTAGCGTTTCTACCTACGAGCAGTACTTC. It is translated as CASSLVGSVSTYEQYF.

The CDR3 region is CASSTGPPYEQYF. The CDR3 nucleotides read TGTGCCAGCAGCACCGGACCCCCCTACGAGCAGTACTTC. This chain uses TRBV5-6 with TRBJ2-7; D gene unclear. Between the trimmed V and J ends, which lost 4 bases and 2 bases, there was a span of 10 bases. CDR1 and CDR2 (germline): SGHDT, YYEEEE. This CDR3 comprises 13 residues. Filled out from reference TRBV5-6 and TRBJ2-7, the complete variable domain reads DAGVTQSPTHLIKTRGQQVTLRCSPKSGHDTVSWYQQALGQGPQFIFQYYEEEERQRGNFPDRFSGHQFPNYSSELNVNALLLGDSALYLCASSTGPPYEQYFGPGTRLTVT.

This sequence joins TRBV11-2 and TRBJ2-1; 12 bases fit TRBD2. The V gene's germline CDR1 is SGHAT and CDR2 FQNNGV. This CDR3 is 17 amino acids long. The V segment lost 2 bases and the J segment 4 bases; nucleotides outside the gene matches: 6. The CDR3 is CASSLLLAGGPYNEQFF. CDR3 bases: TGTGCCAGCAGCTTACTTCTAGCGGGAGGGCCATACAATGAGCAGTTCTTC.

The gene calls are TRBV11-2 and TRBJ2-5; D is unresolved. CDR3 length equals 13 residues. The germline CDR1 and CDR2 sequences are SGHAT and FQNNGV. V was trimmed by 6 bases and J by 0 bases, leaving 8 bases between them. Written as DNA, the CDR3 is TGTGCCAGCAGTCCTGGGAACCAAGAGACCCAGTACTTC. It codes for CASSPGNQETQYF.

The rearrangement joins TRBV6-6 to TRBJ1-1, with a weak D call TRBD1 (5 bases). The V and J ends lost 5 bases and 1 base respectively, with 11 bases between them. The CDR3 contains 14 residues. Germline CDR1 is MNHNY and CDR2 is SVGAGI (reference sequence). The CDR3 DNA follows: TGTGCCAGCAGTCCTGGGGGGGAGAACACTGAAGCTTTCTTT. Protein sequence: CASSPGGENTEAFF.

The chain links TRBV10-3 to TRBJ1-4; 9 bases agree with TRBD1. The CDR3 has 17 residues. The V gene end was trimmed by 2 bases and the J gene end by 6 bases; junction bases not matched to a gene: 10. Germline V gene lookup returns CDR1 ENHRY and CDR2 SYGVKD. CDR3 region: CAISEPGQGRGYEKLFF. The CDR3 coding sequence is TGTGCCATCAGTGAGCCGGGACAGGGCCGGGGGTATGAAAAACTGTTTTTT.

The V call is TRBV6-5, the J call TRBJ2-7, with 11 bases matching TRBD1. V lost 6 bases, J lost 6 bases, and 7 bases stayed unmatched. The CDR3 has 14 residues. CDR1 is MNHEY and CDR2 is SVGAGI in the germline V gene. The CDR3 protein is CASRTGTGGIEQYF. The CDR3 nucleotides read TGTGCCAGCAGAACTGGGACAGGGGGAATCGAGCAGTACTTC.

This rearrangement joins TRBV4-1 to TRBJ2-7, with D perhaps TRBD1 (5 bases). The CDR3 is 15 residues long. Trimming pared 0 bases from V and 6 bases from J, leaving 15 bases between. Germline V CDR1 and CDR2: MGHRA, YSYEKL. CDR3 coding DNA: TGCGCCAGCAGCCAAGATTACAGGCCGGACCGCGAGCAGTACTTC. Amino acid sequence: CASSQDYRPDREQYF.

The chain carries TRBV10-3 and TRBJ1-1; 7 bases agree with TRBD1. The CDR3 is 15 residues long. The junction had 9 bases not matched to a gene; V was cut back by 6 bases and J by 2 bases. Germline-derived CDR1 and CDR2 are ENHRY and SYGVKD. The CDR3 reads CAIRRQGELNTEAFF. For the CDR3, the DNA is TGTGCCATCAGGCGACAGGGCGAACTCAACACTGAAGCTTTCTTT.

The V and J genes are TRBV27 and TRBJ2-3; a weak D match, TRBD1 (8 bases). The CDR3 runs to 19 residues. V lost 4 bases, J lost 5 bases, and 28 bases lay in between. Germline V gene lookup returns CDR1 MNHEY and CDR2 SMNVEV (reference sequence). CDR3 sequence reads: CASSSGVARTGTNLDTQYF. As DNA, the CDR3 is TGTGCCAGCAGTTCAGGGGTCGCTCGGACAGGGACTAACTTAGATACGCAGTATTTT.

The chain carries TRBV14 and TRBJ2-5; 9 bases fit TRBD1. CDR3 length equals 16 residues. J lost 5 bases, V lost 2 bases, and 9 bases had no gene match. Looked up from germline, CDR1 is SGHDN and CDR2 is FVKESK. The CDR3 sequence is CASSQIGQGMMETQYF. CDR3 nucleotide sequence: TGTGCCAGCAGCCAAATTGGACAGGGGATGATGGAGACCCAGTACTTC.

This chain links TRBV13 with TRBJ2-1, with 12 nucleotides matching TRBD2. Germline CDR1 reads PRHDT; CDR2 reads FYEKMQ (reference sequence). After removal of 5 bases from V and 13 bases from J, the junction contained 3 bases not matched to a gene. This CDR3 region has 12 residues. DNA for the CDR3: TGTGCCAGCAGCATACTAGCGGGGGGACAGTTCTTC. This encodes CASSILAGGQFF.